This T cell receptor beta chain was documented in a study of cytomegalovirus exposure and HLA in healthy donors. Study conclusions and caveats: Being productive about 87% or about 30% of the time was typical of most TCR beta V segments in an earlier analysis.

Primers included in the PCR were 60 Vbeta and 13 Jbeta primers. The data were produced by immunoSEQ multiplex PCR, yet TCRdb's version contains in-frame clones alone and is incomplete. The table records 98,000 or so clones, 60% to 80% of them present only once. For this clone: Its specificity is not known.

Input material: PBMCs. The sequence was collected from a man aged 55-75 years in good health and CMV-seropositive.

Written as DNA, the CDR3 is TGTGCCAGCAGCTTAGATCCCAGGGTTAGCTATGGCTACACCTTC. Its translation: CASSLDPRVSYGYTF. This chain connects TRBV7-2 to TRBJ1-2; maybe TRBD1 (5 bases). Germline CDR1 SGHTA, CDR2 FQGNSA. The CDR3 runs 15 residues. The V gene lost 1 base and the J gene lost 4 bases, with 13 bases spanning the gap.